What follows is one T cell receptor beta chain and its context. The germline gives CDR1 SNHLY, CDR2 FYNNEI. Trimming cost V 6 bases and J 7 bases; bases outside gene matches: 8. The CDR3 runs to 15 residues. This sample is part of a study of blood T cells in healthy people across ages. Primed by a sample-barcoded 5' primer and a J-beta primer mix, a second PCR proceeded for roughly 6 to 12 cycles. Via MiXCR, TCRdb re-called the 5' RACE reads, giving one row per CDR3 protein. The sample includes over 500,000 distinct CDR3 sequences, more than 45% of them seen just once. This sequence originates from an elderly woman in good health. Sequenced input: blood. V gene TRBV2 combines with J gene TRBJ2-2; 10 nucleotides line up with TRBD2. This CDR3 is CASRTSGEGIGELFF. CDR3 sequence (DNA): TGTGCCAGCAGAACTAGCGGGGAGGGAATCGGGGAGCTGTTTTTT.